What follows describes a single T cell receptor (beta chain). The assay was immunoSEQ multiplex PCR, and TCRdb's table has in-frame clones only and misses some. The sample consists of about 140,000 clones, just under 90% of them appearing once. The junction had 5 bases not matched to a gene; V was cut back by 3 bases and J by 6 bases. The length of the CDR3 is 16 residues. The germline gives CDR1 KGHSH, CDR2 LQKENI. This record comes from a study of blood T cell repertoires in COVID-19. The sequence was obtained from a middle-aged woman with acute or convalescent COVID-19. The V gene is TRBV18, the J gene TRBJ2-1, with TRBD2 matching 13 bases. The sample consisted of peripheral blood. CDR3 coding DNA: TGTGCCAGCTCACCCTTACTAGCGGGAGGGCCCAATGAGCAGTTCTTC. This sequence encodes CASSPLLAGGPNEQFF.